The 10 T cell receptor beta chains below were found in one sample sequenced in a study of regulatory T cells in long-lasting Graves disease. As to time point: newly diagnosed GD, antithyroid drugs for less than 3 months. Extracted PBMC RNA gave rise to the TCR library. Relying on iRepertoire HTBI primers and Arm-PCR of CDR3 regions, the team built TCR beta libraries. A single record per CDR3 protein comes from TCRdb applying MiXCR to the multiplex PCR reads. The sample has about 530,000 distinct CDR3 sequences, about 16% seen once; the top ten hold 25%. The sample also formed part of further work on T cells in Graves' hyperthyroidism and ophthalmopathy.

Sequenced material: peripheral blood mononuclear cells (PBMCs), taken at new diagnosis, from a patient treated with antithyroid drugs. The source is a woman aged 35-65 years with Graves disease.

This clonotype showed up just a few times. The rearrangement links TRBV18 to TRBJ1-1, with 8 bases lining up with TRBD1. This CDR3 is 18 amino acids long. CDR1 and CDR2 from the germline V gene are KGHSH and LQKENI. The trim removed 3 bases at V and 0 bases at J, leaving 12 bases unmatched. In DNA, the CDR3 is TGTGCCAGCTCACCTTTTTCGGACAGGGACCTAATGAACACTGAAGCTTTCTTT. Protein: CASSPFSDRDLMNTEAFF. Looking up the rest from reference TRBV18 and TRBJ1-1 gives the full variable domain: NAGVMQNPRHLVRRRGQEARLRCSPMKGHSHVYWYRQLPEEGLKFMVYLQKENIIDESGMPKERFSAEFPKEGPSILRIQQVVRGDSAAYFCASSPFSDRDLMNTEAFFGQGTRLTVV.

This clonotype was recorded many times. This chain links TRBV2 with TRBJ1-1; D uncertain. V shed 7 bases and J shed 5 bases, with 17 bases lying between them. This CDR3 spans 14 amino acids. The germline V gene has CDR1 SNHLY and CDR2 FYNNEI. The CDR3 loop reads CASTVISTETEAFF. As DNA, the CDR3 is TGTGCCAGCACCGTTATTTCGACGGAAACTGAAGCTTTCTTT.

This clonotype was observed at least ten times. The chain employs TRBV5-1 and TRBJ2-3; D might be TRBD2 (6 bases). Per germline, CDR1 SGHRS and CDR2 YFSETQ. The CDR3 contains 17 residues. Trimming stripped 3 bases from V and 0 bases from J, with 17 bases between. The CDR3 reads CASSSIGSGLSTDTQYF. The DNA of the CDR3 is TGCGCCAGCAGCTCGATTGGTTCTGGACTAAGCACAGATACGCAGTATTTT.

The table lists this clonotype with many counts. V is TRBV5-4 and J is TRBJ1-1; D is unresolved. This CDR3 comprises 16 residues. Trimming removed 0 bases at V and 1 base at J, with 13 bases between. CDR1 and CDR2 from the germline V gene are SGHNT and YYREEE (reference sequence). The CDR3 loop reads CASSLDSTRQNTEAFF. The CDR3 DNA follows: TGTGCCAGCAGCTTGGATTCTACCAGGCAGAACACTGAAGCTTTCTTT.

This clonotype occurred many times. CDR3 sequence reads: CASSHDRMSYNEQFF. In DNA, the CDR3 is TGTGCCAGCAGCCATGACAGAATGTCCTACAATGAGCAGTTCTTC. This sequence joins TRBV28 and TRBJ2-1, with D tentatively TRBD1 (5 bases). Germline lookup yields CDR1 MDHEN and CDR2 SYDVKM. The CDR3 is 15 amino acids. V lost 6 bases and J lost 1, with 13 bases in between.

The V and J genes are TRBV19 and TRBJ1-2; tentatively, D is TRBD1 (6 bases). Trimming stripped 3 bases from V and 4 bases from J, with 15 bases between. The germline gives CDR1 LNHDA, CDR2 SQIVND (reference sequence). There are 15 residues in the CDR3. For the CDR3, the DNA is TGTGCCAGTAGTATTATCGGCAGGGGCGGCTATGGCTACACCTTC. This codes for CASSIIGRGGYGYTF.

This clonotype was recorded at least ten times. The chain has TRBV20-1 and TRBJ2-1, with D maybe TRBD2 (5 bases). Germline CDR1 and CDR2: DFQATT and SNEGSKA (reference sequence). Between the trimmed V and J ends, which lost 4 bases and 9 bases, there was a span of 16 bases. The CDR3 is made up of 13 amino acids. The CDR3 nucleotides are TGCAGTGCTACCTCCCCAGGACTTGTTGAGCAGTTCTTC. As protein: CSATSPGLVEQFF.

V gene TRBV19 combines with J gene TRBJ1-6; D gene unclear. The CDR3 is 14 residues long. Germline V gene data show CDR1 as LNHDA and CDR2 as SQIVND (reference sequence). V lost 5 bases, J lost 8 bases, and 13 bases lay in between. The CDR3 DNA reads TGTGCCAGTAGTGGGTCCCTTGTCGATTCACCCCTCCACTTT. It yields the protein CASSGSLVDSPLHF. The complete variable domain, with remaining parts taken from reference TRBV19 and TRBJ1-6, reads DGGITQSPKYLFRKEGQNVTLSCEQNLNHDAMYWYRQDPGQGLRLIYYSQIVNDFQKGDIAEGYSVSREKKESFPLTVTSAQKNPTAFYLCASSGSLVDSPLHFGNGTRLTVT.

The chain has TRBV19 and TRBJ1-5; D gene uncertain. There are 13 residues in the CDR3. Germline V lookup: CDR1 LNHDA, CDR2 SQIVND (reference sequence). V was clipped by 3 bases and J by 4 bases, with 7 bases between them. The CDR3 nucleotides read TGTGCCAGTAGTATTAGAGTTAATCAGCCCCAGCATTTT. Protein: CASSIRVNQPQHF.

There are many counts of this clonotype. V and J are TRBV3-1 and TRBJ2-3; D remains unclear. The CDR3 is 15 amino acids. V dropped 1 base and J dropped 0 bases, with 8 bases sitting between them. CDR1 is LGHDT and CDR2 is YNNKEL in the germline V gene (reference sequence). CDR3 loop: CASSQVGASTDTQYF. CDR3 DNA sequence: TGTGCCAGCAGCCAAGTAGGAGCGAGCACAGATACGCAGTATTTT.